This T cell receptor beta chain was recovered during a study of PD-1 blockade in classical Hodgkin lymphoma (TCRdb year 2020). Regarding the research as a whole: Nivolumab dosing was 3 mg/kg intravenously every 2 weeks, continuing until either disease progression or unacceptable toxicity. A peripheral blood immune signature of response to PD-1 blockade in classical Hodgkin lymphoma was defined using TCR beta sequencing and CyTOF.

Genomic DNA was extracted with the Qiagen DNeasy kit from unsorted PBMCs and from negatively selected CD4+ and CD8+ fractions. Amplification of TCR beta CDR3 regions was done by immunoSEQ multiplex PCR with primers that anneal to V and J segments. Amplification bias was minimized using a synthetic immune receptor repertoire, and residual bias was removed computationally after sequencing. The authors' pipeline ran thus. Repertoire diversity was quantified as the Shannon entropy index using custom Python scripts. Unsorted, CD4+ and CD8+ repertoires were analyzed separately, except for combined analyses in which CD4+ and CD8+ sequences were merged in silico. Clonal expansion was defined as at least a 2-fold frequency increase after treatment relative to C1D1, with a pseudocount of 0.5 for undetected baseline clones. Clones with 0 or 1 copy at C1D1 were classified as singleton clones, and clones with 2 or more copies were classified as non-singleton clones. Clones expanded in unsorted samples were annotated as CD4+, CD8+ or unknown by matching protein sequences in sorted samples from the same patient. Wilcoxon tests on paired samples were used to test changes in diversity from C1D1 to C4D1. TCRdb took this table from immuneACCESS and kept in-frame rearrangements with V and J called. Such tables lack part of the clones; where checked against another copy, unresolved V genes explain under half of the gap, and the rest is unexplained. That table gives V, J and clone size, and the DNA gave D and trimming. The sample includes about 9,700 clones, with about 70% observed a single time. Roughly 3.9% of the sample lies in the top ten.

Points the paper makes about the study in general: Trial patients achieving complete response had baseline diversity similar to newly diagnosed patients, whereas partial responders and progressors had significantly lower diversity. Baseline TCR diversity was reported to be lower in newly diagnosed patients than in healthy donors and to be lower still in relapsed/refractory patients. Patients starting nivolumab less than 1 year after ASCT had lower diversity and were excluded from later analyses to avoid confounding by immune reconstitution. Only a single clinical trial cohort was studied, and what caused the repertoire differences, possibly disease activity or prior therapy, remained undefined. CD4+ but not CD8+ TCR diversity rose significantly by C4D1 (p=0.0027 vs p=0.16), most apparent in complete responders (p=0.02).

As concerns this clone: This receptor's antigen is unknown. No much larger clone exists at a distance of one base, and base qualities are not known.

The sample's time point label is to be understood as: cycle 1 day 1 (C1D1), immediately before nivolumab initiation. Every trial patient had relapsed after autologous stem cell transplantation, and cohorts A, B and C differed in prior brentuximab vedotin exposure. CD4+ T cells were purified from thawed PBMCs by magnetic negative selection with a Miltenyi CD4+ T cell isolation kit. The trial cohort comprised a few dozen patients with relapsed/refractory classical Hodgkin lymphoma whose best overall responses were complete response, partial response or progressive disease. Trial patients were treated with single-agent nivolumab in the multi-cohort phase II CheckMate 205 trial. An independent review committee assessed best overall response using the 2007 International Working Group response criteria. Trial PBMCs were collected immediately before nivolumab initiation (C1D1) and during therapy at cycle 2 day 1 and cycle 4 day 1. Peripheral blood was collected in 8 mL Vacutainer Cell Preparation Tubes, from which PBMCs were isolated by centrifugation and then cryopreserved. Purified CD4+ and CD8+ fractions were prepared only for cases with an additional available PBMC sample. Magnetically labelled cells were depleted on LS columns in a quadroMACS separator, and the flow-through was collected as the purified fraction.

The receptor was isolated from a human donor with classical Hodgkin lymphoma. The sequenced sample was CD4+ T cells from blood, obtained at baseline.

The sequenced DNA is TGTGCCAGCAGCCAAGATCTCGGGGTTAGCACCGGGGAGCTGTTTTTT. It specifies CASSQDLGVSTGELFF. The chain employs TRBV4-2 and TRBJ2-2; TRBD2 is possibly the D segment (5 matching bases). V lost 0 bases and J lost 4 bases; the stretch between them is 12 bases long. The CDR3, from cysteine to phenylalanine, totals 16 residues. Of all the DNA, just the CDR3 is kept, 48 bases in frame from base 1. The germline V gene supplies CDR1 LGHNA and CDR2 YNFKEQ.